This is a list of T cell receptor beta chains from one sample in a study of cytomegalovirus exposure and HLA in healthy donors. Using immunoSEQ multiplex PCR, the repertoire was profiled, and TCRdb retains in-frame clones only, with some absent. The sample carries roughly 130,000 clones, roughly four fifths recorded once. Sequencing was carried out using PBMCs. These receptors originate from a male donor in good health and CMV-seropositive. Both conserved end residues are part of each CDR3. A D gene is named only where the DNA matches it firmly. Clone size is shown for a subset of rows, as once, few, many or a class of expanded clone.

>TRBV19|.|few|TRBJ1-5
CASSISGVGQPQHF
TGTGCCAGTAGTATTTCGGGGGTAGGTCAGCCCCAGCATTTT
>TRBV28|TRBD1|once|TRBJ2-7
CASLPGTGQSYEQYF
TGTGCCAGTTTACCCGGGACAGGGCAATCCTACGAGCAGTACTTC
>TRBV28|.|once|TRBJ1-5
CASSLWGDQGSSNQPQHF
TGTGCCAGCAGTTTGTGGGGGGACCAGGGTTCTAGCAATCAGCCCCAGCATTTT
>TRBV5-1|TRBD1|.|TRBJ1-1
CASSLDTGENTEAFF
TGCGCCAGCAGCTTAGACACAGGGGAGAACACTGAAGCTTTCTTT
>TRBV4-2|TRBD2|.|TRBJ2-3
CASSQVSGRARTDTQYF
TGTGCCAGCAGCCAGGTTAGCGGGAGAGCTCGCACAGATACGCAGTATTTT
>TRBV7-2|TRBD2|.|TRBJ2-3
CASSPGTSGSTDTQYF
TGTGCCAGCAGCCCAGGGACTAGCGGAAGCACAGATACGCAGTATTTT
>TRBV21-1|.|.|TRBJ1-3
CASVKGQGNSGNTIYF
TGTGCCAGCGTCAAAGGACAGGGGAACTCTGGAAACACCATATATTTT
>TRBV18|.|.|TRBJ2-7
CASSIQEGLGEQYF
TGTGCCAGCTCAATCCAGGAGGGACTTGGGGAGCAGTACTTC
>TRBV7-2|.|.|TRBJ1-1
CASSLDFTGLSIAGAFF
TGTGCCAGCAGCTTAGATTTTACAGGACTATCCATCGCTGGAGCTTTCTTT
>TRBV5-4|.|.|TRBJ1-2
CASSPGTTNYGYTF
TGTGCCAGCAGCCCCGGGACTACTAACTATGGCTACACCTTC
>TRBV27|.|few|TRBJ2-7
CASSKTRDSYEQYF
TGTGCCAGCAGCAAAACCCGGGACTCCTACGAGCAGTACTTC
>TRBV28|.|.|TRBJ1-3
CASSLLAGNTIYF
TGTGCCAGCAGTTTACTCGCTGGAAACACCATATATTTT
>TRBV10-2|TRBD2|.|TRBJ2-5
CATTLAGVYETQYF
TGCGCCACCACACTAGCGGGAGTTTACGAGACCCAGTACTTC
>TRBV9|.|once|TRBJ2-1
CASSAPITDRVRQEQFF
TGTGCCAGCAGCGCACCAATAACCGACCGGGTCCGACAGGAGCAGTTCTTC
>TRBV28|TRBD1|.|TRBJ1-5
CASSYDRGAGNQPQHF
TGTGCCAGCAGTTACGACAGGGGCGCAGGCAATCAGCCCCAGCATTTT
>TRBV19|TRBD1|.|TRBJ2-7
CASSITGVSYEQYF
TGTGCCAGTAGTATAACAGGGGTCTCCTACGAGCAGTACTTC
>TRBV4-3|TRBD2|.|TRBJ2-1
CASSQEGGLARYNEQFF
TGCGCCAGCAGCCAAGAGGGGGGACTAGCGAGATACAATGAGCAGTTCTTC
>TRBV18|TRBD1|.|TRBJ2-7
CASSPRQGTYEQYF
TGTGCCAGCTCACCTCGACAGGGAACCTACGAGCAGTACTTC
>TRBV4-1|TRBD1|.|TRBJ2-7
CASSQGVGQTYEQYF
TGCGCCAGCAGCCAAGGGGTGGGACAGACCTACGAGCAGTACTTC
>TRBV7-9|.|.|TRBJ1-3
CSSSPGPERSGNTIYF
TGTTCCAGCAGCCCTGGTCCGGAGCGCTCTGGAAACACCATATATTTT
>TRBV15|TRBD1|.|TRBJ2-5
CATSRPGQGRRETQYF
TGTGCCACCAGCAGACCCGGACAGGGGAGGCGAGAGACCCAGTACTTC
>TRBV9|.|.|TRBJ2-5
CASSVGVGGLETQYF
TGTGCCAGCAGCGTAGGAGTAGGGGGTCTAGAGACCCAGTACTTC
>TRBV19|.|.|TRBJ2-1
CASSPSGPNEQFF
TGTGCCAGTAGTCCCAGCGGGCCCAATGAGCAGTTCTTC
>TRBV18|TRBD1|.|TRBJ2-7
CASSTFTGQGYEQYF
TGTGCCAGCTCAACGTTTACGGGACAGGGTTACGAGCAGTACTTC
>TRBV27|.|.|TRBJ2-7
CASSFQGSYEQYF
TGTGCCAGCAGTTTCCAGGGTTCCTACGAGCAGTACTTC
>TRBV7-2|.|.|TRBJ2-1
CASSLSYNEQFF
TGTGCCAGCAGCTTATCATACAATGAGCAGTTCTTC
>TRBV2|TRBD1|.|TRBJ2-7
CASRADRGNEQYF
TGTGCCAGCAGGGCGGACAGGGGTAACGAGCAGTACTTC